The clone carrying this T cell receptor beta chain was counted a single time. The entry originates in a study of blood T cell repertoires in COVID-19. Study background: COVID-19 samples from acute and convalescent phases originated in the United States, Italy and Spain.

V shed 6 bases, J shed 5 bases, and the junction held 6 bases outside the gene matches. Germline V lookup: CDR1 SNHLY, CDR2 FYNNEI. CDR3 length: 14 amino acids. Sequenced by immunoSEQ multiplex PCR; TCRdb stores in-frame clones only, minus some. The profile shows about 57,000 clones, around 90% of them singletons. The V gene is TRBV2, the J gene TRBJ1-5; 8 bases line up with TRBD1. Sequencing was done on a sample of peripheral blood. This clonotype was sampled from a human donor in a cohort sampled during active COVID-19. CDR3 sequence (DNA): TGTGCCAGCAGGCGGCCAGGGGGCCATCAGCCCCAGCATTTT. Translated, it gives CASRRPGGHQPQHF. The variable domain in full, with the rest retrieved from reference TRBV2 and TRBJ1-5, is EPEVTQTPSHQVTQMGQEVILRCVPISNHLYFYWYRQILGQKVEFLVSFYNNEISEKSEIFDDQFSVERPDGSNFTLKIRSTKLEDSAMYFCASRRPGGHQPQHFGDGTRLSIL.